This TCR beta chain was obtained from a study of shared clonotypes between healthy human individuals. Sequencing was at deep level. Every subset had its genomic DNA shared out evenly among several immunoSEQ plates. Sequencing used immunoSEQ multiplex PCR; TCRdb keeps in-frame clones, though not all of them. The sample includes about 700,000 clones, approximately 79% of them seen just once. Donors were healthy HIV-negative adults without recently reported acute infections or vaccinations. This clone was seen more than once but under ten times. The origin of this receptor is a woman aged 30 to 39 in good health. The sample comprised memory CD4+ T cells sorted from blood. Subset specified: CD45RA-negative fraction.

The CDR3 region is CASTQHGRSNQPQHF. CDR3 nucleotides: TGTGCCAGCACCCAACACGGCAGGAGCAATCAGCCCCAGCATTTT. V and J are TRBV27 and TRBJ1-5; no clear D. V dropped 7 bases and J dropped 1 base, with 14 bases sitting between them. The CDR3 extends over 15 amino acids. Per germline, CDR1 MNHEY and CDR2 SMNVEV (reference sequence).